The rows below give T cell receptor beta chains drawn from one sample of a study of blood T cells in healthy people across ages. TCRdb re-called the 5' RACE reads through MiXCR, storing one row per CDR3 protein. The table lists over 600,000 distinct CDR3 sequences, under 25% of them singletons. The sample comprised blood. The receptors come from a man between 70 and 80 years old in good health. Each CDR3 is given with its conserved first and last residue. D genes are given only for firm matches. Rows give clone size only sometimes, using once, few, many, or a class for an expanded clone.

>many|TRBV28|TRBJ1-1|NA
TGTGCCAGCAGAATCCAACAGGATCACACTGAAGCTTTCTTT
CASRIQQDHTEAFF
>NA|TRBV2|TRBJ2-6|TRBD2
TGTGCCAGCGTCCTAGCGGGGGTGGCCAACGTCCTGACTTTC
CASVLAGVANVLTF
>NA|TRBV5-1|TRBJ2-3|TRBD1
TGCGCCAGCAGCTTGGAGGCAGGGGGCTATGCAGATACGCGGTATTTT
CASSLEAGGYADTRYF
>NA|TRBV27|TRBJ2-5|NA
TGTGCCAGCACCCAGCCCGGGGTGGAAGAGACCCAGTACTTC
CASTQPGVEETQYF
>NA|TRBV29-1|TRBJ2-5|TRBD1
TGCAGCGTAACCGAGGACAGGGCCAGAGAGACCCAGTACTTC
CSVTEDRARETQYF
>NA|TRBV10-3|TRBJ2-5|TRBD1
TGTGCCATCAGTGACAGAGGGACAGGGAAAGAGACCCAGTACTTC
CAISDRGTGKETQYF
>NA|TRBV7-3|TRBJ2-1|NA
TGTGCCAGCAGCGCCGGGACTTTTGAGAGCTCCTACAATGAGCAGTTCTTC
CASSAGTFESSYNEQFF
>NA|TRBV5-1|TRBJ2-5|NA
TGCGCCAGCAGCCGCGGGACAAGACTTCAAGAGACCCAGTACTTC
CASSRGTRLQETQYF
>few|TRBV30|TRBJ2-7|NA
TGTGCCTGGAGTGTCCAGGGCCCCTACGAGCAGTACTTC
CAWSVQGPYEQYF
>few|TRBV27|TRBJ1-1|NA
TGTGCCAGCAGTACCCGGTGGCAATTGAACACTGAAGCTTTCTTT
CASSTRWQLNTEAFF
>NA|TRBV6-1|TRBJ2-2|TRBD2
TGTGCCAGCAGTCCTACTAGCGGGAGTTTCACCGGGGAGCTGTTTTTT
CASSPTSGSFTGELFF